This T cell receptor (beta chain) was profiled in a study of regulatory T cells in long-lasting Graves disease. After removal of 4 bases from V and 0 bases from J, the junction contained 13 bases not matched to a gene. Germline V gene data show CDR1 as ENHRY and CDR2 as SYGVKD. The CDR3 runs to 19 residues. Time point reported: newly diagnosed GD, antithyroid drugs for less than 3 months. Isolated PBMC RNA provided the starting material for the TCR library. Arm-PCR with iRepertoire HTBI primers amplified the CDR3 regions for these TCR beta libraries. TCRdb reprocessed the multiplex PCR reads with MiXCR, giving one entry per CDR3 protein. In the table there are approximately 400,000 distinct CDR3 sequences, about 12% of which are singletons. This clonotype was seen at least ten times. Its target is unknown. Study-level points and caveats: Among persistent patients, a larger number of public clonotypes were shared (roughly 2,900) than among newly diagnosed patients (roughly 970).

The same specimen was also included in a second study, on T cells in Graves' hyperthyroidism and ophthalmopathy. That work adds: The HTBI primer set drove a first-round RT-PCR of the TCR CDR3.

The sequencing used peripheral blood mononuclear cells (PBMCs), collected at new diagnosis, from a patient treated with antithyroid drugs. The clonotype originates from a woman aged 18 to 35 with Graves disease. This sequence joins TRBV10-3 and TRBJ2-1, with 9 bases lining up with TRBD1. The chain's CDR3 is CAISGRRTGALSSYNEQFF. The CDR3 DNA reads TGTGCCATCAGTGGGAGGAGGACAGGGGCTTTGAGCTCCTACAATGAGCAGTTCTTC.